Below are 14 T cell receptor beta chains sequenced from a single sample in a study of beta chain features in type 1 diabetes. Expressed TCRB transcripts were sequenced, since all the RNA that had been isolated was reverse transcribed. Assay used: immunoSEQ multiplex PCR; TCRdb lists only in-frame clones, some missing. The sample records about 40,000 clones, 64% being singletons. The sequenced sample consisted of Tregs from blood. The receptor set was obtained from a woman in her twenties or thirties in good health.

This chain joins TRBV27 and TRBJ2-4, with 7 bases lining up with TRBD2. The CDR3 is 15 residues long. After removal of 6 bases from V and 0 bases from J, the junction contained 5 bases not matched to a gene. CDR1 MNHEY and CDR2 SMNVEV come from the germline V gene (reference sequence). This chain's CDR3 is CASRNSGLAKNIQYF. Here the CDR3 DNA reads TGTGCCAGCAGAAATAGCGGGCTAGCCAAAAACATTCAGTACTTC.

J is TRBJ2-2 and V is TRBV18, with 8 bases that match TRBD1. Germline values: CDR1 KGHSH, CDR2 LQKENI. CDR3 size: 15 residues. J gave up 3 bases and V 6 bases, and 6 bases lay outside the gene matches. The CDR3 loop reads CASSRAGGDTGELFF. The CDR3 DNA sequence: TGTGCCAGCTCTCGGGCAGGGGGCGACACCGGGGAGCTGTTTTTT.

The chain has TRBV7-9 and TRBJ2-3; no clear D gene. This CDR3 has 13 residues. The ends were cut back, 8 bases at V and 0 bases at J, with 9 bases in the middle. Germline V lookup: CDR1 SEHNR, CDR2 FQNEAQ (reference sequence). CDR3: CASRPRSTDTQYF. CDR3 nucleotide sequence: TGTGCCAGCCGCCCCCGGAGCACAGATACGCAGTATTTT.

This clone showed up just a few times. The rearrangement joins TRBV27 to TRBJ2-3, with TRBD2 matching 12 bases. V shed 5 bases and J 3 bases; nucleotides not matched to a gene: 6. Germline V gene lookup returns CDR1 MNHEY and CDR2 SMNVEV (reference sequence). This CDR3 spans 16 amino acids. In DNA, the CDR3 is TGTGCCAGCAGTCTGGGACTAGCGGGTGGAACAGATACGCAGTATTTT. It is translated as CASSLGLAGGTDTQYF.

In this sample, this clone turned up a few times. V usage is TRBV29-1 and J usage is TRBJ2-7; 12 bases align to TRBD2. The CDR3 spans 13 residues. Germline CDR1 is SQVTM and CDR2 is ANQGSEA. The V segment lost 4 bases and the J segment 3 bases; nucleotides outside the gene matches: 1. Written as DNA, the CDR3 is TGCAGCGTTGGGACTAGCGGGATCTACGAGCAGTACTTC. It encodes CSVGTSGIYEQYF.

This rearrangement joins TRBV28 to TRBJ1-5; TRBD1 matches at 8 bases. Germline lookup yields CDR1 MDHEN and CDR2 SYDVKM. V lost 6 bases and J lost 3; bases outside the gene matches: 10. The CDR3 is made up of 16 amino acids. The CDR3 bases are TGTGCCAGCAGCCCAGGGGGCGAGGGCCTCAATCAGCCCCAGCATTTT. It codes for CASSPGGEGLNQPQHF. The whole variable domain, remainder taken from reference TRBV28 and TRBJ1-5, is DVKVTQSSRYLVKRTGEKVFLECVQDMDHENMFWYRQDPGLGLRLIYFSYDVKMKEKGDIPEGYSVSREKKERFSLILESASTNQTSMYLCASSPGGEGLNQPQHFGDGTRLSIL.

The chain is built from TRBV29-1 and TRBJ2-2, with TRBD2 matching 8 bases. This CDR3 region has 14 residues. V was clipped by 3 bases and J by 6 bases; unmatched bases: 6. The V gene's germline CDR1 is SQVTM and CDR2 ANQGSEA. The CDR3, as DNA: TGCAGCGTTGACTTGGCGGGAGGTGCCGGGGAGCTGTTTTTT. This gives the protein CSVDLAGGAGELFF.

V usage is TRBV2 and J usage is TRBJ1-2; no definite D call. The germline V gene encodes CDR1 SNHLY and CDR2 FYNNEI. V lost 2 bases and J lost 4, with 5 bases in between. The CDR3 extends over 12 amino acids. CDR3 sequence (DNA): TGTGCCAGCAGTGAAACAGCCTATGGCTACACCTTC. This gives the protein CASSETAYGYTF.

A note on this clone: One end of the junction does not line up with germline, which may come from a read error. The chain couples TRBV6-1 to TRBJ1-1; 7 bases line up with TRBD1. The CDR3 extends over 17 amino acids. Germline V CDR1 and CDR2: MNHNS, SASEGT. CDR3 nucleotide sequence: TGTGCCAGCAGTCAAGCATTTAGAGGGGGCGCCGACACTGAAGCTTTCTTT. Protein sequence: CASSQAFRGGADTEAFF.

The CDR3 coding sequence is TGTGCCAGCAGCAGGGGACAGGCGAATTCACCCCTCCACTTT. It yields the protein CASSRGQANSPLHF. J is TRBJ1-6 and V is TRBV5-8; 8 bases map to TRBD1. Germline V CDR1 and CDR2: SGHTS, YDEGEE. V trimming: 4 bases; J trimming: 7 bases; junction bases outside the gene matches: 4. The CDR3 covers 14 residues.

The chain combines TRBV27 with TRBJ2-1; 8 bases are shared with TRBD2. After removal of 6 bases from V and 0 bases from J, the junction contained 4 bases not matched to a gene. Germline V gene sequence: CDR1 MNHEY, CDR2 SMNVEV (reference sequence). This CDR3 is 15 amino acids long. The CDR3 loop is CASRLGGGSYNEQFF. The CDR3 nucleotides read TGTGCCAGCAGACTCGGGGGGGGCTCCTACAATGAGCAGTTCTTC.

CDR3 bases: TGCGCCAGCTGCGAGGACAGGGGGAGCTACGAGCAGTACTTC. Its protein product is CASCEDRGSYEQYF. The chain carries TRBV23-1 and TRBJ2-7, with TRBD1 identical over 10 bases. TRBV23-1 counts as an open reading frame of uncertain function. The CDR3 runs to 14 residues. The J segment lost 3 bases and the V segment lost 8 bases, leaving 7 bases of the junction unmatched.

This clone appeared a few times. V and J are TRBV7-3 and TRBJ2-1; TRBD2 aligns across 7 bases. The CDR3 is 15 amino acids. V shed 0 bases, J shed 8 bases, and the junction held 7 bases outside the gene matches. Germline-derived CDR1 and CDR2 are SGHTA and FQGTGA. CDR3 in amino acids: CASSLTGRETDEQFF. The CDR3 nucleotides are TGTGCCAGCAGCTTAACAGGGCGGGAGACCGATGAGCAGTTCTTC.

This clone was counted a few times. The rearrangement links TRBV5-4 to TRBJ2-1, with D tentatively TRBD2 (6 bases). Between the trimmed V and J ends, which lost 3 bases and 4 bases, there was a span of 17 bases. This CDR3 is 16 amino acids long. In germline, CDR1 is SGHNT, CDR2 YYREEE (reference sequence). The CDR3 reads CASSSLGGPKYNEQFF. CDR3 sequence (DNA): TGTGCCAGCAGCTCATTAGGAGGGCCAAAATACAATGAGCAGTTCTTC.